The text below deals with one TCR beta chain. A much larger clone sits a single nucleotide away, making a read error possible. This entry is derived from a study of blood T cells in healthy people across ages. Germline V gives CDR1 SGHRS, CDR2 YFSETQ. The CDR3 has 13 amino acids. The J segment lost 6 bases and the V segment lost 9 bases, leaving 8 bases of the junction unmatched. A sample-barcoded 5' primer and a J-beta primer mix were used in a second PCR of roughly 6 to 11 cycles. TCRdb re-analysed the 5' RACE reads in MiXCR, keeping a single row per CDR3 protein. Of approximately 670,000 distinct CDR3 sequences in the sample, around 41% were seen once.

This TCR derives from a man of 80 years or more in good health. Input material: blood. This chain uses TRBV5-1 with TRBJ2-1; 8 positions agree with TRBD1. CDR3 residues: CANFPTGGNEQFF. The CDR3 DNA sequence: TGCGCCAACTTCCCAACAGGGGGCAATGAGCAGTTCTTC.